The subject of this entry is one TCR beta chain. A read error may be the cause here, since a much bigger clone is one base away. TCRdb called the RT-PCR reads again in MiXCR, with one record for every CDR3 protein. The sample lists around 530,000 distinct CDR3 sequences, about an eighth seen once, with about 9.4% in the top ten. The data originate from a study of response to subunit inactivated influenza vaccine. The length of the CDR3 is 16 residues. Germline V gene data show CDR1 as MNHEY and CDR2 as SVGAGI. Deletions cut 2 bases from V and 6 bases from J, with 16 bases between. This receptor was obtained from a man aged 45 to 65 who received an inactivated influenza vaccine. The sequenced sample was PBMCs from blood, obtained on the day of vaccination. The chain uses TRBV6-5 and TRBJ2-2; tentative D call: TRBD2 (6 bases). CDR3 DNA: TGTGCCAGCAGTTACGGCCTAGCGAGTCGGCCCGGGGAGCTGTTTTTT. Amino acids: CASSYGLASRPGELFF.